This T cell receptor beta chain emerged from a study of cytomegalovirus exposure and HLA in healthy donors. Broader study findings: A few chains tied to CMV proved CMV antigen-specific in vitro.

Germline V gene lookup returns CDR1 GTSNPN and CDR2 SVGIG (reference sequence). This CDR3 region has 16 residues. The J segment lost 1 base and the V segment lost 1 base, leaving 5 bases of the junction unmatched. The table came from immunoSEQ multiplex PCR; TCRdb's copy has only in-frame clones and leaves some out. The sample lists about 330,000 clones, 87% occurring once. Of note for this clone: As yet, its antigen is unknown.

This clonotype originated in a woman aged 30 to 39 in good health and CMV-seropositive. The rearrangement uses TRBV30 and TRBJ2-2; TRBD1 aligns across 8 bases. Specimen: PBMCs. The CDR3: CAWSGIGTGNTGELFF. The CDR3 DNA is TGTGCCTGGAGTGGGATTGGGACAGGGAACACCGGGGAGCTGTTTTTT.